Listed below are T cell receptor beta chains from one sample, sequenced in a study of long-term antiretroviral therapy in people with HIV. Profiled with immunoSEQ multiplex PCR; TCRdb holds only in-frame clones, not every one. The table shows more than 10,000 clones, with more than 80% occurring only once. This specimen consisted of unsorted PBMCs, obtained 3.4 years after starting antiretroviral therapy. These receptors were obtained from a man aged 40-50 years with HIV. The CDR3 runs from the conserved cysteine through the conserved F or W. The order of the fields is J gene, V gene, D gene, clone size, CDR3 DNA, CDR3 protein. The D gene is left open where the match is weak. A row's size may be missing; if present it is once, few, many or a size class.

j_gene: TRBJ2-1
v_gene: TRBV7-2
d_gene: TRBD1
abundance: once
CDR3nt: TGTGCCAGCAGCTCGGGACAGATCTCCTACAATGAGCAGTTCTTC
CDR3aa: CASSSGQISYNEQFF

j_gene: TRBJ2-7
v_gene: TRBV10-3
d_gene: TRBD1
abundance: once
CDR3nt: TGTGCCATCAGTGTAGGGGATCAGGGGGCCTACGAGCAGTACTTC
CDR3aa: CAISVGDQGAYEQYF

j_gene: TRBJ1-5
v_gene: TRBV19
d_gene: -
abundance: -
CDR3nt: TGTGCCACCAAAGAGCGGGGGTTGGAGCCCCAGCATTTT
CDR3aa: CATKERGLEPQHF

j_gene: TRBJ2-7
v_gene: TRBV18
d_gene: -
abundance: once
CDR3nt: TGTGCCAGCTCTCAAACCTCCGGACCTCTCTCCTACGAGCAGTACTTC
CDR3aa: CASSQTSGPLSYEQYF

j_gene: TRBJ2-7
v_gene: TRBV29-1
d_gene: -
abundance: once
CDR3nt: TGCAGCGTTGTGGGGTCCAGGGGGGCCTACGAGCAGTACTTC
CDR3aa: CSVVGSRGAYEQYF

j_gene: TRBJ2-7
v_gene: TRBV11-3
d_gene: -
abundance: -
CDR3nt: TGTGCCAGCAGCTTAGGGACCGCCTCCTACGAGCAGTACTTC
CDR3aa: CASSLGTASYEQYF

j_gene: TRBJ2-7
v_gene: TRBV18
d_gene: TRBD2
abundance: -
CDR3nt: TGTGCCAGCTCACCTTTCTCCGGGACTAGCGGCTACGAGCAGTACTTC
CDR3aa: CASSPFSGTSGYEQYF

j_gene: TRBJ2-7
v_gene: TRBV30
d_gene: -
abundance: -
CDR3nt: TGTGCCTGGAGCTTCGGGGACTCTGCCGGTGGCTCCTACGAGCAGTACTTC
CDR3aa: CAWSFGDSAGGSYEQYF

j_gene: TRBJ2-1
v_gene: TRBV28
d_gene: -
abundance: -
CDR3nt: TGTGCCAGCTACGGAATCACGGAATACAATGAGCAGTTCTTC
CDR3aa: CASYGITEYNEQFF

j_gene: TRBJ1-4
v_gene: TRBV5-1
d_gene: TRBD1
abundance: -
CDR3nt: TGCGCCAGCAGTTTAACAGGGGGCGAGAGTGAAAAACTGTTTTTT
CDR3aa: CASSLTGGESEKLFF

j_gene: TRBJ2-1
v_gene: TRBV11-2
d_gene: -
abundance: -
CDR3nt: TGTGCCAGCAGCTTAGGCAGTTACAATGAGCAGTTCTTC
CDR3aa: CASSLGSYNEQFF

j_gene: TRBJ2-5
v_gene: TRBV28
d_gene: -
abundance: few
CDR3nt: TGTGCCAGCAGTTCTCTGGGGGGTAGCGGCTTGGTAGTATTTGAGACCCAGTACTTC
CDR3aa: CASSSLGGSGLVVFETQYF